Listed below are T cell receptor beta chains from one sample, sequenced in a study of technical replicates of blood from a handful of donors. Libraries were prepared by immunoSEQ multiplex PCR; TCRdb keeps only in-frame clonotypes and omits some of them. The sample lists some 70,000 clones; almost 95% were seen once. The sample taken for sequencing was T cells isolated from PBMCs. These receptors all stem from a human donor in good health. CDR3s include the opening cysteine and the closing phenylalanine or tryptophan.

CDR3 length: 15
V gene: TRBV5-6
CDR3 protein: CASSSRALEAEGYTF

CDR3 length: 13
V gene: TRBV19
CDR3 protein: CASSGTGGHEQYF

CDR3 length: 14
V gene: TRBV29-1
CDR3 protein: CSTFRDNLLNEQFF

CDR3 length: 13
V gene: TRBV27
CDR3 protein: CATSRQYGNTIYF

CDR3 length: 15
V gene: TRBV7-9
CDR3 protein: CASSLSGGGNQPQHF

CDR3 length: 13
V gene: TRBV2
CDR3 protein: CASSADIYQPQHF

CDR3 length: 15
V gene: TRBV6-5
CDR3 protein: CASIKREAHQETQYF

CDR3 length: 14
V gene: TRBV5-1
CDR3 protein: CASSPRGGGQPQHF

CDR3 length: 12
V gene: TRBV6-6
CDR3 protein: CASSHDIIEAFF

CDR3 length: 14
V gene: TRBV9
CDR3 protein: CASSGTQGQETQYF

CDR3 length: 15
V gene: TRBV4-3
CDR3 protein: CASSQEAADPYEQYF

CDR3 length: 15
V gene: TRBV10-3
CDR3 protein: CAISDVGGGTDTQYF

CDR3 length: 14
V gene: TRBV4-3
CDR3 protein: CASSQAGLESEAFF

CDR3 length: 12
V gene: TRBV29-1
CDR3 protein: CSVEGQNTEAFF

CDR3 length: 13
V gene: TRBV6-5
CDR3 protein: CASSENRVGELFF

CDR3 length: 20
V gene: TRBV2
CDR3 protein: CASSEGRTGGASSSGNTIYF

CDR3 length: 13
V gene: TRBV4-3
CDR3 protein: CASSRQVTDTQYF

CDR3 length: 15
V gene: TRBV13
CDR3 protein: CASSRGQFGWGEQYF

CDR3 length: 15
V gene: TRBV11-2
CDR3 protein: CASSMTEYGSTEAFF

CDR3 length: 14
V gene: TRBV5-8
CDR3 protein: CASSSGTGTYGYTF

CDR3 length: 15
V gene: TRBV9
CDR3 protein: CASSPTVSGKNIQYF

CDR3 length: 17
V gene: TRBV5-1
CDR3 protein: CASSPGTSGATTDTQYF

CDR3 length: 15
V gene: TRBV9
CDR3 protein: CASSVGPSDSYEQYF

CDR3 length: 15
V gene: TRBV15
CDR3 protein: CATSIKRTGYNEQFF

CDR3 length: 13
V gene: TRBV10-3
CDR3 protein: CATSSRNTDTQYF

CDR3 length: 20
V gene: TRBV7-8
CDR3 protein: CASSTPRTGVTNTRMGGYTF

CDR3 length: 15
V gene: TRBV13
CDR3 protein: CASSFSAGGSGELFF

CDR3 length: 15
V gene: TRBV7-2
CDR3 protein: CASSFTSALTDTQYF

CDR3 length: 18
V gene: TRBV9
CDR3 protein: CASSVEGLAGSSYNEQFF

CDR3 length: 14
V gene: TRBV9
CDR3 protein: CASSVGGEGQPQHF

CDR3 length: 15
V gene: TRBV9
CDR3 protein: CASSESGTVAGGYTF

CDR3 length: 15
V gene: TRBV9
CDR3 protein: CASSVETGGQDGYTF

CDR3 length: 15
V gene: TRBV5-1
CDR3 protein: CASSLQGAGNQPQHF

CDR3 length: 16
V gene: TRBV14
CDR3 protein: CASSQDIMVDNTEAFF

CDR3 length: 14
V gene: TRBV10-2
CDR3 protein: CASTLAGGAYEQYF

CDR3 length: 14
V gene: TRBV30
CDR3 protein: CAWSRDRGNQPQHF

CDR3 length: 16
V gene: TRBV10-3
CDR3 protein: CATLSWTSGSTDTQYF

CDR3 length: 16
V gene: TRBV11-3
CDR3 protein: CASSSYSSGSYNEQFF

CDR3 length: 16
V gene: TRBV28
CDR3 protein: CASTRGGGNAKNIQYF

CDR3 length: 15
V gene: TRBV4-1
CDR3 protein: CASSTPGQGAREAFF

CDR3 length: 14
V gene: TRBV5-4
CDR3 protein: CASSRGQGTPEAFF

CDR3 length: 8
V gene: TRBV18
CDR3 protein: CASLVQHF

CDR3 length: 18
V gene: TRBV7-9
CDR3 protein: CASSSLVRTSGTPYEQYF

CDR3 length: 14
V gene: TRBV7-6
CDR3 protein: CASSSLTGSYEQYF

CDR3 length: 16
V gene: TRBV28
CDR3 protein: CASSLFRQGSGNTIYF

CDR3 length: 16
V gene: TRBV27
CDR3 protein: CASSPRLAGDYNEQFF

CDR3 length: 15
V gene: TRBV4-3
CDR3 protein: CASSQGASSNQPQHF

CDR3 length: 14
V gene: TRBV5-1
CDR3 protein: CASSLERNAYEQYF

CDR3 length: 14
V gene: TRBV29-1
CDR3 protein: CSGFGGSPNEKLFF

CDR3 length: 18
V gene: TRBV4-2
CDR3 protein: CASSQELEGLHTTYEQYF

CDR3 length: 15
V gene: TRBV12-5
CDR3 protein: CASGLLPSGTGELFF

CDR3 length: 17
V gene: TRBV27
CDR3 protein: CASSPGLAESSYNEQFF

CDR3 length: 15
V gene: TRBV6-5
CDR3 protein: CASTGGGTGHTEAFF

CDR3 length: 18
V gene: TRBV2
CDR3 protein: CASSDLTGESGVGNTIYF

CDR3 length: 14
V gene: TRBV4-3
CDR3 protein: CASSLEQGTDTQYF

CDR3 length: 13
V gene: TRBV10-3
CDR3 protein: CAISGGGKAEAFF

CDR3 length: 15
V gene: TRBV6-5
CDR3 protein: CASSYSAGNTGELFF

CDR3 length: 15
V gene: TRBV11-2
CDR3 protein: CASSPTDRGSTEAFF

CDR3 length: 14
V gene: TRBV7-2
CDR3 protein: CASSEGTGVYEQYF

CDR3 length: 14
V gene: TRBV6-5
CDR3 protein: CASSLGQGATEAFF